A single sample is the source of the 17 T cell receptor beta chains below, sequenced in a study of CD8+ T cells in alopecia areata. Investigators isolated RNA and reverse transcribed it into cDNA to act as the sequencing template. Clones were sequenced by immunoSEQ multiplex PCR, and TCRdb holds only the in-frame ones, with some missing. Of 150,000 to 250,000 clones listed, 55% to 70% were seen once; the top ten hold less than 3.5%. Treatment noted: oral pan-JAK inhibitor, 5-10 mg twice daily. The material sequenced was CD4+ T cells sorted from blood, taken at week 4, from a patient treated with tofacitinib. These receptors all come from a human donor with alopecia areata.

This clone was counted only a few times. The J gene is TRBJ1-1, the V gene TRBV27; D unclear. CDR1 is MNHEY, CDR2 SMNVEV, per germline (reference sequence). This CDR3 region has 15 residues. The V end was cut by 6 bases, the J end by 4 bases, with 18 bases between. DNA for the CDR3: TGTGCCAGCAGCCTGGTCCGGGGTGGCCTCACTGAAGCTTTCTTT. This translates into CASSLVRGGLTEAFF.

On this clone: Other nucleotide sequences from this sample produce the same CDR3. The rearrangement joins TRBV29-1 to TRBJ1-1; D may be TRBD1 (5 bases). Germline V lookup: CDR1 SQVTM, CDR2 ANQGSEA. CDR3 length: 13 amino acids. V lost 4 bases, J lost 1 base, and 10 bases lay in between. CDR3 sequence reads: CSVAVGGNTEAFF. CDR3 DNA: TGCAGCGTTGCCGTCGGGGGGAACACTGAAGCTTTCTTT.

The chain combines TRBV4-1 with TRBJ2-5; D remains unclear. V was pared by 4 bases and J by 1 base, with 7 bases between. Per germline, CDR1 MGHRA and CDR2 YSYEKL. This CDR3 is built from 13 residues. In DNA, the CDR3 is TGCGCCAGCAGCCTTCTCGCCCAAGAGACCCAGTACTTC. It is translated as CASSLLAQETQYF.

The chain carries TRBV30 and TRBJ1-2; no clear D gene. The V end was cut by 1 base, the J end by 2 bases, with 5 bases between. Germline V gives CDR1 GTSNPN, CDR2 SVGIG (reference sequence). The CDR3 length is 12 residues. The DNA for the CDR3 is TGTGCCTGGAGTGCGGCCAACTATGGCTACACCTTC. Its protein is CAWSAANYGYTF.

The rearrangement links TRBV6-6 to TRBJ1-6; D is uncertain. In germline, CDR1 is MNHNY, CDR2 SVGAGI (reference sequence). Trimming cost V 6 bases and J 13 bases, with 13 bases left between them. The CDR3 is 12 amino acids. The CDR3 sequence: CASRLSPGPLHF. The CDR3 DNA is TGTGCCAGCAGGCTCAGTCCAGGTCCCCTCCACTTT.

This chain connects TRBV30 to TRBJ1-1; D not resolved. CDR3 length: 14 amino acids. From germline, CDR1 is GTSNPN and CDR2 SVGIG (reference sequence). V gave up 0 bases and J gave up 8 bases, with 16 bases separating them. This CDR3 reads CAWSVGTVRREAFF. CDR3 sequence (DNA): TGTGCCTGGAGTGTGGGAACAGTAAGGAGGGAAGCTTTCTTT.

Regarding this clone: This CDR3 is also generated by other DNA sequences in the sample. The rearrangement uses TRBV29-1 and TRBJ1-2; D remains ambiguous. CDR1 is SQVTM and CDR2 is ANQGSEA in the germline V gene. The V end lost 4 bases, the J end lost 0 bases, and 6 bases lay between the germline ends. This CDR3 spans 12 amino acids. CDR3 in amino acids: CSVADTNYGYTF. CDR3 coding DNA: TGCAGCGTTGCGGATACTAACTATGGCTACACCTTC.

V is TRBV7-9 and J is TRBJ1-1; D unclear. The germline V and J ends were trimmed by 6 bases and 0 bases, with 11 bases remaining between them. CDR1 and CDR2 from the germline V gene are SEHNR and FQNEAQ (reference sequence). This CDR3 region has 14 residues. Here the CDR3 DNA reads TGTGCCAGCAGGCCCGACGGCCTGAACACTGAAGCTTTCTTT. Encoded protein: CASRPDGLNTEAFF.

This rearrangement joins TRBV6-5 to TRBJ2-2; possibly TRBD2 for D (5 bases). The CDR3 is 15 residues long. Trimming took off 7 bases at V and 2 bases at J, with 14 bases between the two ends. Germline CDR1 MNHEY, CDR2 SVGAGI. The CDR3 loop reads CASKRSGENTGELFF. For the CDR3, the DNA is TGTGCCAGCAAAAGGAGCGGTGAAAACACCGGGGAGCTGTTTTTT.

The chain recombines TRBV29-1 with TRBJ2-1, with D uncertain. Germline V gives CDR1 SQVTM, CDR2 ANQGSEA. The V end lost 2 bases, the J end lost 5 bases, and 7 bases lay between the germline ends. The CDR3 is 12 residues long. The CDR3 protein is CSVERVNNEQFF. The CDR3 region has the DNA TGCAGCGTTGAAAGAGTAAACAATGAGCAGTTCTTC.

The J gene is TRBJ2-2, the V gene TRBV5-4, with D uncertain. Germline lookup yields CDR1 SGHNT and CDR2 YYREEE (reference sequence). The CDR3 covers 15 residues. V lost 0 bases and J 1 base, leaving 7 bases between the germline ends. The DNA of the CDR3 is TGTGCCAGCAGCTTGGAGGCGAGGAACACCGGGGAGCTGTTTTTT. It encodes CASSLEARNTGELFF.

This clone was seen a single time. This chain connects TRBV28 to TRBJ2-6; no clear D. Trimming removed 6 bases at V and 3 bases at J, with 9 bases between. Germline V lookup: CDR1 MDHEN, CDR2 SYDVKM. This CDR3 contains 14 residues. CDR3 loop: CASRRQIGANVLTF. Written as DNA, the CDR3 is TGTGCCAGCAGGCGTCAAATTGGGGCCAACGTCCTGACTTTC.

The CDR3 nucleotides read TGCGCCAGCAGCCAAGATCGGGGAGGGGAGACCCAGTACTTC. This encodes CASSQDRGGETQYF. The rearrangement uses TRBV4-3 and TRBJ2-5; 7 bases map to TRBD2. J lost 5 bases, V lost 0 bases, and 3 bases had no gene match. CDR3 length: 14 residues. Germline values: CDR1 LGHNA, CDR2 YSLEER.

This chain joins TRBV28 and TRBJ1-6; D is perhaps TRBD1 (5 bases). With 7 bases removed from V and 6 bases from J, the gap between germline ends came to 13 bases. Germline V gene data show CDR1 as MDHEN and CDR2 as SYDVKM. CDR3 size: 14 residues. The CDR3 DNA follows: TGTGCCAGCATATTATGGGGGTCTAATTCACCCCTCCACTTT. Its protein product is CASILWGSNSPLHF.

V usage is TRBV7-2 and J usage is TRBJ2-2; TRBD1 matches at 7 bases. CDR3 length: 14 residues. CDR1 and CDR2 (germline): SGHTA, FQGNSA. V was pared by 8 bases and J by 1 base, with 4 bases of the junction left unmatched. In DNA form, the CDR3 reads TGTGCCAGCGGCCGGGACAGGAACACCGGGGAGCTGTTTTTT. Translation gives CASGRDRNTGELFF.

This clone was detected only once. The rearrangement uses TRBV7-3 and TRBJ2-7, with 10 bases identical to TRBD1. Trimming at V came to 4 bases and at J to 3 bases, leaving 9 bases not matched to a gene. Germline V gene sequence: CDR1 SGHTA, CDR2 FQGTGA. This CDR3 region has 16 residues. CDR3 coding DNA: TGTGCCAGCAGCTCAGCAACCGGGACAGGGGTCTACGAGCAGTACTTC. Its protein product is CASSSATGTGVYEQYF.

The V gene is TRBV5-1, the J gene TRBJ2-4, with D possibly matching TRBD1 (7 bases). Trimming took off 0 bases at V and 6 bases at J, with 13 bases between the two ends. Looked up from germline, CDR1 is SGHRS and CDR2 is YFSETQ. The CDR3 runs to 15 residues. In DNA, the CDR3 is TGCGCCAGCAGCTTGGGATCTCAGGGGGGAAACATTCAGTACTTC. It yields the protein CASSLGSQGGNIQYF.